This entry describes one T cell receptor (beta chain). Some clones are missing from TCRdb's copy, which holds only in-frame ones; the method was immunoSEQ multiplex PCR. The repertoire holds fewer than 400,000 clones, with under 70% as singletons. The germline V gene encodes CDR1 PRHDT and CDR2 FYEKMQ (reference sequence). This CDR3 is 14 amino acids long. V gave up 3 bases and J gave up 0 bases, with 9 bases separating them. The sample belongs to a study of cytotoxic CD8 clonotypes in ibrutinib-treated CLL. The rearrangement uses TRBV13 and TRBJ2-7; D ambiguous. The sequenced sample was PBMCs, obtained after 36 months of ibrutinib treatment. This clonotype was sampled from a human donor with chronic lymphocytic leukemia. The CDR3 loop reads CASSFSHLSYEQYF. The CDR3 DNA reads TGTGCCAGCAGCTTTTCCCATCTCTCCTACGAGCAGTACTTC. Based on the CDR3 plus reference TRBV13 and TRBJ2-7, the full variable domain is AAGVIQSPRHLIKEKRETATLKCYPIPRHDTVYWYQQGPGQDPQFLISFYEKMQSDKGSIPDRFSAQQFSDYHSELNMSSLELGDSALYFCASSFSHLSYEQYFGPGTRLTVT.